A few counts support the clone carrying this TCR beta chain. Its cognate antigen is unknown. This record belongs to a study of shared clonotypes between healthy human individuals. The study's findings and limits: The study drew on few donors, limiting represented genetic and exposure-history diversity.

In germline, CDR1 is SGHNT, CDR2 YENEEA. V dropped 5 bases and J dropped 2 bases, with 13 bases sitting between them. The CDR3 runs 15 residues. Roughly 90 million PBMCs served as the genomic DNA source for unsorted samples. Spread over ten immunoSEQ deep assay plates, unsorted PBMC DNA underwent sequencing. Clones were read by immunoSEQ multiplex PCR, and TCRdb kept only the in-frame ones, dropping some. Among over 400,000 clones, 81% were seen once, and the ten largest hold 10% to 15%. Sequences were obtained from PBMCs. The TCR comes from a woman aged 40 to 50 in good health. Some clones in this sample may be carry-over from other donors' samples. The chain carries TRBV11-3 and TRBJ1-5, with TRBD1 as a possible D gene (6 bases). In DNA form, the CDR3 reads TGTGCCAGCAGCCCCATAGGGGGACGCAATCAGCCCCAGCATTTT. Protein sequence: CASSPIGGRNQPQHF.